The 3 T cell receptor beta chains given below trace back to one sample, sequenced in a study of T cell responses to AZD1222 COVID-19 vaccine. Sequencing was performed with immunoSEQ multiplex PCR; in TCRdb, only in-frame clones are kept and a portion is missing. The sample holds about 200,000 clones, about 92% seen once. This material consisted of peripheral blood, taken 28 days after the second dose of the MenACWY control vaccine. These receptors originate from an adult who received the MenACWY meningococcal vaccine as a control.

The chain combines TRBV19 with TRBJ2-7, with 12 bases fitting TRBD2. The V gene's germline CDR1 is LNHDA and CDR2 SQIVND (reference sequence). V trimming: 3 bases; J trimming: 7 bases; junction bases outside the gene matches: 7. CDR3 length: 15 amino acids. CDR3 in amino acids: CASSIRTSGVWEQYF. The CDR3 DNA follows: TGTGCCAGTAGTATTAGGACTAGCGGGGTATGGGAGCAGTACTTC.

The chain couples TRBV27 to TRBJ1-2; D uncertain. V was trimmed by 7 bases and J by 4 bases, leaving 16 bases between them. This CDR3 has 14 amino acids. The germline V gene encodes CDR1 MNHEY and CDR2 SMNVEV (reference sequence). CDR3 sequence (DNA): TGTGCCAGCAAAATGGACGGATCTATCTATGGCTACACCTTC. It codes for CASKMDGSIYGYTF.

J is TRBJ1-1 and V is TRBV7-9, with D uncertain. This CDR3 comprises 13 residues. CDR1 is SEHNR and CDR2 is FQNEAQ in the germline V gene (reference sequence). V lost 2 bases and J lost 7, with 11 bases in between. This chain's CDR3 is CASSLSTNFEAFF. The CDR3 nucleotides read TGTGCCAGCAGCTTAAGCACCAATTTTGAAGCTTTCTTT.